A selection of T cell receptor beta chains follows, all from one sample in a study of post-analysis software for immune sequencing data. In TCRdb, the PCR reads were re-called with MiXCR into one record per CDR3 protein. The repertoire has hundreds of thousands of distinct CDR3 sequences, roughly 27% of them found once; the top ten carry 0.5% to 0.6%. Sequencing input: blood. The origin of the receptors is a girl aged 10 to 17 with multiple sclerosis. CDR3s include the opening cysteine and the closing phenylalanine or tryptophan. The D gene is left open where the match is weak. Clone size, where shown, is once, few, many, or a class for clones that have expanded.

V gene,J gene,D gene,clone size,CDR3 DNA,CDR3 protein
TRBV20-1,TRBJ1-4,-,-,TGCAGTGCTAGAAAGAATCCGGGACACTATGACCCCACAACTAATGAAAAACTGTTTTTT,CSARKNPGHYDPTTNEKLFF
TRBV20-1,TRBJ2-7,-,-,TGCAGTGCTAGAGCCACCGGGACACTCCCGGCCTACGAGCAGTACTTC,CSARATGTLPAYEQYF
TRBV20-1,TRBJ2-1,TRBD2,few,TGCAGTGCTAGTTTAGGACTAGCGAGGACGAATGAGCAGTTCTTC,CSASLGLARTNEQFF
TRBV10-3,TRBJ2-1,TRBD2,-,TGTGCCATCAGTGAGTCGACTAGCGGGAGGAGGGTGGAGCAGTTCTTC,CAISESTSGRRVEQFF
TRBV20-1,TRBJ2-7,-,few,TGCAGTGCTAGAGGGGTTGGCGAGCAGTACTTC,CSARGVGEQYF
TRBV5-1,TRBJ2-5,-,-,TGCGCCAGCAGCTTGTTCTCGCGGGACCAAGAGACCCAGTACTTC,CASSLFSRDQETQYF
TRBV20-1,TRBJ2-3,TRBD2,-,TGCAGTGCCCCTAAGACTAGCCAGAGCACAGATACGCAGTATTTT,CSAPKTSQSTDTQYF
TRBV14,TRBJ1-2,-,few,TGTGCCAGCAGCGCCAAGATTGCCTATGGCTACACCTTC,CASSAKIAYGYTF
TRBV3-1,TRBJ2-1,TRBD2,-,TGTGCCAGCAGCCGAGGACAGCGGGAGCTGAATGAGCAGTTCTTC,CASSRGQRELNEQFF
TRBV4-3,TRBJ2-1,-,few,TGCGCCAGCAGCCAAGATACTGGGGGAGAAGAGACCCAGTTCTTC,CASSQDTGGEETQFF
TRBV6-5,TRBJ2-2,-,-,TGTGCCAGCAGAAGGGGGACTGATCCCGGGGAGCTGTTTTTT,CASRRGTDPGELFF
TRBV6-2/TRBV6-3,TRBJ2-1,TRBD1,-,TGTGCCAGCAGTCAGTCCGGGACAGGGAAAGCTGAGCAGTTCTTC,CASSQSGTGKAEQFF
TRBV5-6,TRBJ2-3,TRBD2,-,TGTGCCAGCAGCTTCATGGGTACCAGCGGGGGGCCGAATACAGATACGCAGTATTTT,CASSFMGTSGGPNTDTQYF
TRBV10-3,TRBJ2-3,TRBD2,few,TGTGCCATCAAAAGGAGTGGGACTAGCGGGAGATGGGCACCCACAGATACGCAGTATTTT,CAIKRSGTSGRWAPTDTQYF
TRBV28,TRBJ2-1,TRBD2,-,TGTGCCAGCAGGCGGGGAGGGCCGATTTATGAGCAGTTCTTC,CASRRGGPIYEQFF
TRBV5-1,TRBJ2-5,TRBD2,few,TGCGCCAGCATCGTTGGGCGGGGGGGATACCAAGAGACCCAGTACTTC,CASIVGRGGYQETQYF
TRBV20-1,TRBJ2-1,-,few,TGCAGTCCGGAATCGGGGAGCTCCTACAATGAGCAGTTCTTC,CSPESGSSYNEQFF
TRBV20-1,TRBJ2-1,TRBD2,-,TGCAGTGCAGTAGCGGGGGGCTTATACAATGAGCAGTTCTTC,CSAVAGGLYNEQFF
TRBV3-1,TRBJ1-4,TRBD1,-,TGTGCCAGCAGCCGACACCGGGACAGCCCTAATGAAAAACTGTTTTTT,CASSRHRDSPNEKLFF
TRBV20-1,TRBJ2-3,TRBD2,-,TGCAGTGCTTCCCGGACTAGCGGGATCTCAGATACGCAGTATTTT,CSASRTSGISDTQYF
TRBV6-2/TRBV6-3,TRBJ1-5,-,-,TGTGCCAGCAGTTACGCGGGTTATCAGCCCCAGCATTTT,CASSYAGYQPQHF
TRBV12-3/TRBV12-4,TRBJ1-5,-,few,TGTGCCAGCAGTAGAAGTGGGAGCAATCAGCCCCAGCATTTT,CASSRSGSNQPQHF
TRBV7-2,TRBJ2-1,TRBD2,many,TGTGCCAGCAGCTACACCTCGGGGGGATCCTACAATGAGCAGTTCTTC,CASSYTSGGSYNEQFF
TRBV12-3/TRBV12-4,TRBJ2-2,-,once,TGTGCCAGCAGTTGGGGGGTTAGGGAGCTGTTTTTT,CASSWGVRELFF
TRBV7-2,TRBJ2-1,TRBD2,-,TGTGCCAGCAGCGCCTTCCCGGGACTAGCGCTCAATGAGCAGTTCTTC,CASSAFPGLALNEQFF
TRBV6-1,TRBJ1-2,-,-,TGTGCCAGCAGTGAAAGGTCAGGTGAGGATGGCTACACCTTC,CASSERSGEDGYTF
TRBV7-9,TRBJ1-4,TRBD1,-,TGTGCCAGCAGCCCGACAGGGGAGTTAAGAAAACTGTTTTTT,CASSPTGELRKLFF
TRBV20-1,TRBJ2-1,TRBD1,-,TGCAGTGCTTCTGGCGGGACAGGGCATCGGAATGAGCAGTTCTTC,CSASGGTGHRNEQFF
TRBV15,TRBJ2-5,-,-,TGTGCCACCAGCGTCGAAGGTAACGTCGAGACCCAGTACTTC,CATSVEGNVETQYF
TRBV7-9,TRBJ2-3,-,-,TGTGCCAGCAGCTCCCCCGAAGGGCCCACAAGAGCAGTAACGCAGTATTTT,CASSSPEGPTRAVTQYF
TRBV20-1,TRBJ2-3,-,few,TGCAGTGCTACGCAGGGTTTTGCAGATACGCAGTATTTT,CSATQGFADTQYF
TRBV20-1,TRBJ2-5,-,-,TGCAGTGCCGAGAGATCAGTTCCAGCCCAAGAGACCCAGTACTTC,CSAERSVPAQETQYF
TRBV24-1,TRBJ2-3,-,few,TGTGCCACCAGCAGAATGCGGGGCGGGGAGAAAACAGATACGCAGTATTTT,CATSRMRGGEKTDTQYF
TRBV5-6,TRBJ2-5,-,few,TGTGCCAGCAGCTATGGGTGGGGCGGGACAGTCCCCGAGACCCAGTACTTC,CASSYGWGGTVPETQYF
TRBV29-1,TRBJ2-3,-,once,TGCAGCGTTGAAGTAGGGCTCGATACGCAGTATTTT,CSVEVGLDTQYF
TRBV9,TRBJ2-1,-,-,TGTGCCAGCAGCGTAGCTTGGGCAGAATCTGAGCAGTTCTTC,CASSVAWAESEQFF
TRBV20-1,TRBJ2-7,TRBD2,-,TGCAGTCGCCGGCCGATAGCGGGACGCCTAAGCGAGCAGTACTTC,CSRRPIAGRLSEQYF
TRBV18,TRBJ2-1,-,few,TGTGCCAGCTCACCAGAGGGCGGCGAGCAGTTCTTC,CASSPEGGEQFF
TRBV6-1,TRBJ1-4,TRBD1,-,TGTGCCAGCAGTGAAGCTTGGGGACAGGGTAATGAAAAACTGTTTTTT,CASSEAWGQGNEKLFF
TRBV7-2,TRBJ2-7,-,-,TGTGCCAGCAGCATCTTTGACACCTACGAGCAGTACTTC,CASSIFDTYEQYF
TRBV25-1,TRBJ1-1,-,few,TGTGCCAGCAGTGAATCCCTGACAGAAGCTTTCTTT,CASSESLTEAFF
TRBV24-1,TRBJ2-5,TRBD2,-,TGTGCCACCAGTGATCCTCGGACTAGCGGGACACAAGTCCGGGAGACCCAGTACTTC,CATSDPRTSGTQVRETQYF
TRBV5-1,TRBJ2-1,TRBD2,-,TGCGCCAGCAGCACATCCGGGACTAGTAATGAGCAGTTCTTC,CASSTSGTSNEQFF
TRBV7-2,TRBJ2-3,TRBD2,-,TGTGCCAGCAGCTTAGAACTACTAGCGGGTTCGGTTACGCAGTATTTT,CASSLELLAGSVTQYF